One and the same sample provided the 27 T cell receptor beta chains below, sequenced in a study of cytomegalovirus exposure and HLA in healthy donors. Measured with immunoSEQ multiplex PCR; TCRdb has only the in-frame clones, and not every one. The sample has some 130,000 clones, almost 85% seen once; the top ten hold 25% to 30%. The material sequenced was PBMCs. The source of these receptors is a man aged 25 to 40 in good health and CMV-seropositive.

This CDR3 reads CASSHSGGAWDTQYF. Here the CDR3 DNA reads TGTGCCAGCAGCCATAGCGGGGGGGCCTGGGATACGCAGTATTTT. The rearrangement uses TRBV7-3 and TRBJ2-3; the match to TRBD2 covers 11 bases. The CDR3 is 15 residues long. Germline lookup yields CDR1 SGHTA and CDR2 FQGTGA. Trimming cost V 5 bases and J 6 bases; bases outside gene matches: 7. The variable domain in full, with the rest retrieved from reference TRBV7-3 and TRBJ2-3, is GAGVSQTPSNKVTEKGKYVELRCDPISGHTALYWYRQSLGQGPEFLIYFQGTGAADDSGLPNDRFFAVRPEGSVSTLKIQRTERGDSAVYLCASSHSGGAWDTQYFGPGTRLTVL.

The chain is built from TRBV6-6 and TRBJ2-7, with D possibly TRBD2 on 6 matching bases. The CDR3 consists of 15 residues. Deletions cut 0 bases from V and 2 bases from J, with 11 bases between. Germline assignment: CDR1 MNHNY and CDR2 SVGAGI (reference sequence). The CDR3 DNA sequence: TGTGCCAGCAGTTACTCGGGACTCGACGCCTACGAGCAGTACTTC. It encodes CASSYSGLDAYEQYF.

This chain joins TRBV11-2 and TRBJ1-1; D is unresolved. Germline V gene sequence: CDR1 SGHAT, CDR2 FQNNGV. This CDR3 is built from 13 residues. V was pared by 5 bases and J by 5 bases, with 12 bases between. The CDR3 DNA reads TGTGCCAGCAGCCCCCACACGAGGACTGAAGCTTTCTTT. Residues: CASSPHTRTEAFF. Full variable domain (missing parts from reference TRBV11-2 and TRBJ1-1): EAGVAQSPRYKIIEKRQSVAFWCNPISGHATLYWYQQILGQGPKLLIQFQNNGVVDDSQLPKDRFSAERLKGVDSTLKIQPAKLEDSAVYLCASSPHTRTEAFFGQGTRLTVV.

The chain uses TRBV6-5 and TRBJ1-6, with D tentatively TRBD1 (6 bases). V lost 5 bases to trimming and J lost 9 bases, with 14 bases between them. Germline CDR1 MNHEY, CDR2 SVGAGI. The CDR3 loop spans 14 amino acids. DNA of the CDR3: TGTGCCAGCAGTCCGACAGGTGGGGGTTCACCCCTCCACTTT. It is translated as CASSPTGGGSPLHF.

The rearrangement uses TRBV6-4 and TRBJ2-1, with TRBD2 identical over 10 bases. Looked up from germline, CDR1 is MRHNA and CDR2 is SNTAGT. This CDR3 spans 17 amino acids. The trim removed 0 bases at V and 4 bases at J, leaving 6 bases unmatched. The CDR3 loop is CASSDSFLAGVYNEQFF. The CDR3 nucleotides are TGTGCCAGCAGTGACTCGTTCCTAGCGGGAGTTTACAATGAGCAGTTCTTC.

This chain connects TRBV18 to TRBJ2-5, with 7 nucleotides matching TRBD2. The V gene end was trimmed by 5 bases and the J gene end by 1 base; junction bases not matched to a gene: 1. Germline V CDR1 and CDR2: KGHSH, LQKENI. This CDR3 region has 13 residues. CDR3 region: CASSSGGQETQYF. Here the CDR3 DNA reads TGTGCCAGCTCATCGGGAGGCCAAGAGACCCAGTACTTC.

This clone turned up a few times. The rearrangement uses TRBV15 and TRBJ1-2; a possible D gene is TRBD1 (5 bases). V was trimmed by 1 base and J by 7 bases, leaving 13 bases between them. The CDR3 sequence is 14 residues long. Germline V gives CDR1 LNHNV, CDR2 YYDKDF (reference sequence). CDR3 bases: TGTGCCACCAGCAGAGTTGGGCAGGGTGGTGGCTACACCTTC. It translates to CATSRVGQGGGYTF.

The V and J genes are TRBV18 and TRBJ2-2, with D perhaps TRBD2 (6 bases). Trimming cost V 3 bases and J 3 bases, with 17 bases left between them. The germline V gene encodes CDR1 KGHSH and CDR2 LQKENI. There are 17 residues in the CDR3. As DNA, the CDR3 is TGTGCCAGCTCACCTAAGGGGTCCCCGGGAGACACCGGGGAGCTGTTTTTT. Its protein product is CASSPKGSPGDTGELFF.

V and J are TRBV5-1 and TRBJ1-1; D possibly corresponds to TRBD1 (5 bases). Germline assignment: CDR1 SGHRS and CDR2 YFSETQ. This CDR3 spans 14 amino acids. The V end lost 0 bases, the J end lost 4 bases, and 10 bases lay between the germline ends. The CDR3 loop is CASSLAAGGTEAFF. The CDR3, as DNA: TGCGCCAGCAGCTTGGCGGCCGGGGGCACTGAAGCTTTCTTT.

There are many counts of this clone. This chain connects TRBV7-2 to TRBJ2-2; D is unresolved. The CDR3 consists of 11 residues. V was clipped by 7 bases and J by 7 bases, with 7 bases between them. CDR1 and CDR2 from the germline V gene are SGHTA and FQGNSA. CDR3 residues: CASTPIGELFF. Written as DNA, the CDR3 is TGTGCCAGCACCCCCATCGGGGAGCTGTTTTTT.

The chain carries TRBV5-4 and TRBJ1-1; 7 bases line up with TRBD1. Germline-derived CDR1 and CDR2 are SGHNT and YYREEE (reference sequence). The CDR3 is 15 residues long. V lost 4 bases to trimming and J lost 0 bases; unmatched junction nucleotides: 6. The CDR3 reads CASSPPTGLNTEAFF. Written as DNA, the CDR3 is TGTGCCAGCAGCCCACCGACAGGGTTGAACACTGAAGCTTTCTTT. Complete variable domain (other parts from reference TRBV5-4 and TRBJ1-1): ETGVTQSPTHLIKTRGQQVTLRCSSQSGHNTVSWYQQALGQGPQFIFQYYREEENGRGNFPPRFSGLQFPNYSSELNVNALELDDSALYLCASSPPTGLNTEAFFGQGTRLTVV.

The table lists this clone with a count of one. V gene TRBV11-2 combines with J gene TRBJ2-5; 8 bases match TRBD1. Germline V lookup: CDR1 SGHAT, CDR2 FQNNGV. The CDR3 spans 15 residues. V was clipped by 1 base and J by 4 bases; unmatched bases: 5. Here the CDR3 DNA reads TGTGCCAGCAGCTTAGGACAGGGGAAAGGAGAGACCCAGTACTTC. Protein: CASSLGQGKGETQYF.

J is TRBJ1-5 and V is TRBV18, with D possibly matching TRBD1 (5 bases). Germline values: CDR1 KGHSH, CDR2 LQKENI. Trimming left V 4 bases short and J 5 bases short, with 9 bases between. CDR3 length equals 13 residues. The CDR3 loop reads CASSRGEDQPQHF. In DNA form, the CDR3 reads TGTGCCAGCTCACGAGGGGAGGATCAGCCCCAGCATTTT. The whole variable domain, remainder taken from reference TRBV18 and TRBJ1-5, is NAGVMQNPRHLVRRRGQEARLRCSPMKGHSHVYWYRQLPEEGLKFMVYLQKENIIDESGMPKERFSAEFPKEGPSILRIQQVVRGDSAAYFCASSRGEDQPQHFGDGTRLSIL.

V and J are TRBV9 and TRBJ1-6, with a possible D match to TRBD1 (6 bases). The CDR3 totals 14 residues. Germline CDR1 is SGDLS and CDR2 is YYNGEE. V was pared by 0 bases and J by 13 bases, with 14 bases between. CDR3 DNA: TGTGCCAGCAGCGTAGGGGCAGGGGCTTCCCCCCTCCACTTT. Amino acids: CASSVGAGASPLHF.

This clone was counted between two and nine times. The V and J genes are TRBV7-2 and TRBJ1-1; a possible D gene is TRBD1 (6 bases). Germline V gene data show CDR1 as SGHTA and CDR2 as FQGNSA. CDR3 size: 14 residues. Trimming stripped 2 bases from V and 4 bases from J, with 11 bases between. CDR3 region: CASSLRQAPTEAFF. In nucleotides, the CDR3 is TGTGCCAGCAGCTTACGACAGGCGCCCACTGAAGCTTTCTTT.

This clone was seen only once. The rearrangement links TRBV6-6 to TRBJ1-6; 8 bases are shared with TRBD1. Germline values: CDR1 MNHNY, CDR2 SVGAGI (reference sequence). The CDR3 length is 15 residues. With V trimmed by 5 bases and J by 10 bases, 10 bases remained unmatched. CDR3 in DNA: TGTGCCAGCAGTCCGGGACAGGAGGGTAGATCACCCCTCCACTTT. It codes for CASSPGQEGRSPLHF.

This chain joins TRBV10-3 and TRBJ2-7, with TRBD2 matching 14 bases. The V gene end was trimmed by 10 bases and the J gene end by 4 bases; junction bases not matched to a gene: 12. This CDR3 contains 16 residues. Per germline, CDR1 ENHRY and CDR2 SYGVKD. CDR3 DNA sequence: TGTGCCAGCGGGCAGGGACTAGCGGGGGCCGGATACGAGCAGTACTTC. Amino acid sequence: CASGQGLAGAGYEQYF.

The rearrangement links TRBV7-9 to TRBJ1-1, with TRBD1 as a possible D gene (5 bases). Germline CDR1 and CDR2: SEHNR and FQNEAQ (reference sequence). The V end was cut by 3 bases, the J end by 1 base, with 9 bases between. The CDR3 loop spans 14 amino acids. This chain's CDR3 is CASSLAQGNTEAFF. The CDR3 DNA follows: TGTGCCAGCAGCTTGGCTCAGGGGAACACTGAAGCTTTCTTT. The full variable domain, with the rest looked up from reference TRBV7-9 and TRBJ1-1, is DTGVSQNPRHKITKRGQNVTFRCDPISEHNRLYWYRQTLGQGPEFLTYFQNEAQLEKSRLLSDRFSAERPKGSFSTLEIQRTEQGDSAMYLCASSLAQGNTEAFFGQGTRLTVV.

CDR3 coding DNA: TGTGCCAGCGGTCGGGCGGGGAGCACAGATACGCAGTATTTT. This encodes CASGRAGSTDTQYF. This chain connects TRBV27 to TRBJ2-3, with D tentatively TRBD2 (6 bases). V lost 8 bases and J lost 0, with 12 bases in between. The length of the CDR3 is 14 residues. Looked up from germline, CDR1 is MNHEY and CDR2 is SMNVEV (reference sequence).

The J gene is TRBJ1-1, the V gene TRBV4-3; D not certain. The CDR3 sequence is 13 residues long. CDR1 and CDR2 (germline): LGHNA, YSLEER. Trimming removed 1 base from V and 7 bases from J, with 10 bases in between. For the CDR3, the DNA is TGCGCCAGCAGCCAAGCGGGGTACGGTGAAGCTTTCTTT. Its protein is CASSQAGYGEAFF.

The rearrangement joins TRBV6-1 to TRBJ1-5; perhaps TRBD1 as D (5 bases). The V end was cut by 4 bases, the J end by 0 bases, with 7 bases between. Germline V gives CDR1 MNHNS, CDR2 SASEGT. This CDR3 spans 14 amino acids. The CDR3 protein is CASSGQFSNQPQHF. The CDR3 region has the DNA TGTGCCAGCAGTGGACAGTTTAGCAATCAGCCCCAGCATTTT.

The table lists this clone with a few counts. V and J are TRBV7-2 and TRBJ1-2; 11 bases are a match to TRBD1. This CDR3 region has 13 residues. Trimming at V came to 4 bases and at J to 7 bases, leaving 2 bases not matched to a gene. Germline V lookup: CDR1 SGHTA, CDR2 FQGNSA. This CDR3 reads CASSYGTGGGYTF. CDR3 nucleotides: TGTGCCAGCAGCTACGGGACAGGGGGTGGCTACACCTTC.

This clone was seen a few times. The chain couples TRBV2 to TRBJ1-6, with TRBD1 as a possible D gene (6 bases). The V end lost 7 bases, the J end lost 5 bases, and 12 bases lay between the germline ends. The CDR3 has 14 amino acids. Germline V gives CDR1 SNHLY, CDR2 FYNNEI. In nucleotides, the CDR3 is TGTGCCAGCACTCCGGGGGGCAATAATTCACCCCTCCACTTT. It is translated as CASTPGGNNSPLHF.

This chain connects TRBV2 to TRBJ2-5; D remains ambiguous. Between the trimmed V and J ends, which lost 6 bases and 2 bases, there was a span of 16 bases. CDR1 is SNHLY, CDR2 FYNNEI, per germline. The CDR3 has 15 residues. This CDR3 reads CASRARTGGQETQYF. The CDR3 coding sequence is TGTGCCAGCAGAGCCCGAACCGGCGGACAAGAGACCCAGTACTTC.

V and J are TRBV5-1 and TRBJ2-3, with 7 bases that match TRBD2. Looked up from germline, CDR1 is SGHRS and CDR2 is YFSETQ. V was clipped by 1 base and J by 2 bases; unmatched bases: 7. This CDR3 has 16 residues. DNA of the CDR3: TGCGCCAGCAGCTTGCAGACGGGGGGAAACACAGATACGCAGTATTTT. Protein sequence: CASSLQTGGNTDTQYF.

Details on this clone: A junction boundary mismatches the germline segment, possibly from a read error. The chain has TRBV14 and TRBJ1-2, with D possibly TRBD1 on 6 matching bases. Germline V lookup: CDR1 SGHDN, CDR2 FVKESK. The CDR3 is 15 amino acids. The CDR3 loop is CASSLTPGQNYGYSF. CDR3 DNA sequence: TGTGCCAGCAGCCTAACTCCGGGACAAAACTATGGCTACTCCTTC.

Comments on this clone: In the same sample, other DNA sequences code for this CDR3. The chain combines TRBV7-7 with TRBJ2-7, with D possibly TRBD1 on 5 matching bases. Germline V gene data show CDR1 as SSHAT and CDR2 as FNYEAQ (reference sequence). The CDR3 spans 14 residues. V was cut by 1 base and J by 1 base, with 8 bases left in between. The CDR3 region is CASSLGPGSYEQYF. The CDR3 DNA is TGTGCCAGCAGCTTAGGGCCAGGGTCCTACGAGCAGTACTTC. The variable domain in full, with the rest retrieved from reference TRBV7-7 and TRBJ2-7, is GAGVSQSPRYKVTKRGQDVTLRCDPISSHATLYWYQQALGQGPEFLTYFNYEAQPDKSGLPSDRFSAERPEGSISTLTIQRTEQRDSAMYRCASSLGPGSYEQYFGPGTRLTVT.